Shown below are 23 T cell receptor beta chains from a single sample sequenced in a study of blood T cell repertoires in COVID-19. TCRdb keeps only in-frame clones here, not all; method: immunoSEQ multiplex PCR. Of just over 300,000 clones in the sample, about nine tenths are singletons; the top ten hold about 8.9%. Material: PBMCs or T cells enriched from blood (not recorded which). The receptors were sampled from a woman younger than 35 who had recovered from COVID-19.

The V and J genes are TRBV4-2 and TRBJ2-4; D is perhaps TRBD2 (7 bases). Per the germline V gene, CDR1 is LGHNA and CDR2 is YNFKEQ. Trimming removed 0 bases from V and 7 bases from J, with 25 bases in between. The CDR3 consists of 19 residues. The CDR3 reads CASSQEPSGVRGLHNIQYF. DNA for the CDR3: TGTGCCAGCAGCCAAGAACCCTCAGGTGTGCGGGGGCTGCACAACATTCAGTACTTC.

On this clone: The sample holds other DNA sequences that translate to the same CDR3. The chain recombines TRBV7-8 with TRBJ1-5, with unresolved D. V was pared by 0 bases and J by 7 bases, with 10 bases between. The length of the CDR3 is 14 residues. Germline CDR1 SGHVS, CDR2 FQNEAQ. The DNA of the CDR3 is TGTGCCAGCAGCTTAGCTCGCGGTGACCAGCCCCAGCATTTT. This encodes CASSLARGDQPQHF.

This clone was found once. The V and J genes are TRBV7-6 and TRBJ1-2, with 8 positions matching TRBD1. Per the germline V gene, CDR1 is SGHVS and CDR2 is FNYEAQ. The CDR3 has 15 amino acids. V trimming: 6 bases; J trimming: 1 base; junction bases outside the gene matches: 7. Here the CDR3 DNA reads TGTGCCAGCAGTCCACAGGGGGACATTAACTATGGCTACACCTTC. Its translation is CASSPQGDINYGYTF. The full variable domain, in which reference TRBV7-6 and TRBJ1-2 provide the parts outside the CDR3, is GAGVSQSPRYKVTKRGQDVALRCDPISGHVSLYWYRQALGQGPEFLTYFNYEAQQDKSGLPNDRFSAERPEGSISTLTIQRTEQRDSAMYRCASSPQGDINYGYTFGSGTRLTVV.

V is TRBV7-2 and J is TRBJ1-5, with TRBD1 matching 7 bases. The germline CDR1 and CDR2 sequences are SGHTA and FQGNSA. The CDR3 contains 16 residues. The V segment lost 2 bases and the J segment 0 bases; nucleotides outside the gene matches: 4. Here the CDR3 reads CASSLRQGRSNQPQHF. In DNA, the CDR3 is TGTGCCAGCAGCTTAAGACAGGGCCGTAGCAATCAGCCCCAGCATTTT.

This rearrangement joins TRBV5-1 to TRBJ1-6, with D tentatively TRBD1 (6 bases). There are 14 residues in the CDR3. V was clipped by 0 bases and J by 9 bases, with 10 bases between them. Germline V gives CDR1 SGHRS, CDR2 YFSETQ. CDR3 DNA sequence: TGCGCCAGCAGCTTGGGACAGGTACCTTCACCCCTCCACTTT. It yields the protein CASSLGQVPSPLHF. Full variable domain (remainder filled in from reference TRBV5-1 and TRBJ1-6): KAGVTQTPRYLIKTRGQQVTLSCSPISGHRSVSWYQQTPGQGLQFLFEYFSETQRNKGNFPGRFSGRQFSNSRSEMNVSTLELGDSALYLCASSLGQVPSPLHFGNGTRLTVT.

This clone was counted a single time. The chain's CDR3 is CASSPRRDRGYNEQFF. CDR3 coding DNA: TGTGCCAGCAGTCCCCGTAGGGACAGGGGATACAATGAGCAGTTCTTC. The chain joins TRBV28 to TRBJ2-1; 10 nucleotides agree with TRBD1. V was pared by 5 bases and J by 4 bases, with 8 bases of the junction left unmatched. CDR3 length: 16 amino acids. The V gene's germline CDR1 is MDHEN and CDR2 SYDVKM.

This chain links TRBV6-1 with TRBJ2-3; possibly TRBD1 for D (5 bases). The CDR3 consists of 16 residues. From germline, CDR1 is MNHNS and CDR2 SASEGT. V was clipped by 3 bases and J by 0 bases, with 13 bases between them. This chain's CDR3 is CASSEGPPDSTDTQYF. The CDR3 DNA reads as TGTGCCAGCAGTGAGGGGCCGCCCGACAGCACAGATACGCAGTATTTT.

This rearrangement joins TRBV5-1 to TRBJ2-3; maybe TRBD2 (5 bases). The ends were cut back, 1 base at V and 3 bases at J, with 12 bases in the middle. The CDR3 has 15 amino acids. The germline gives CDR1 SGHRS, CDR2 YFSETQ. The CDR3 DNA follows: TGCGCCAGCAGCTTGTCTCGCGGGTTGACAGATACGCAGTATTTT. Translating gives CASSLSRGLTDTQYF.

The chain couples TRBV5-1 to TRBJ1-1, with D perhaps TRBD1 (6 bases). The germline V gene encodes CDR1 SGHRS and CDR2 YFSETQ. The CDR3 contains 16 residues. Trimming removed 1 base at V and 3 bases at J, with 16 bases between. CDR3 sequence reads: CASSLINSGVDTEAFF. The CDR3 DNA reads TGCGCCAGCAGCTTGATAAATTCAGGGGTCGACACTGAAGCTTTCTTT.

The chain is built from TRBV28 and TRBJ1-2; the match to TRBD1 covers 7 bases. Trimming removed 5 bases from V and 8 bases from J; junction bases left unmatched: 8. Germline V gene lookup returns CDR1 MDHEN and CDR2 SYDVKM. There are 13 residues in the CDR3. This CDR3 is CASSRGQELGYTF. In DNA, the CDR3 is TGTGCCAGCAGTCGCGGACAGGAGCTGGGCTACACCTTC.

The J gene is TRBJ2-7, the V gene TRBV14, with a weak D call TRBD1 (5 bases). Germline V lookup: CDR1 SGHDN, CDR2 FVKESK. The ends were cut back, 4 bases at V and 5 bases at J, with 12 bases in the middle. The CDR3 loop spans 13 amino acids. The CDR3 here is CASSLGGANEQYF. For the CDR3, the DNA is TGTGCCAGCAGCCTTGGTGGGGCCAACGAGCAGTACTTC.

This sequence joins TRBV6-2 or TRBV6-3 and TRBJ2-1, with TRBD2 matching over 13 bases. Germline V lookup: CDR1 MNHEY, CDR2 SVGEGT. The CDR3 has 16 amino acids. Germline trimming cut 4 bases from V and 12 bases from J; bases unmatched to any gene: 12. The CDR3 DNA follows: TGTGCCAGCAGTTCCCCTGGACTAGCGGGAGCTCCCGTGCAGTTCTTC. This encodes CASSSPGLAGAPVQFF.

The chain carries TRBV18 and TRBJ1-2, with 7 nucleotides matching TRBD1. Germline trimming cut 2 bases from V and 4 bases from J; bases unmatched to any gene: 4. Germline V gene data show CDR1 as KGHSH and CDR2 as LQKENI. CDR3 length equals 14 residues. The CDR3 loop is CASSPWGQFYGYTF. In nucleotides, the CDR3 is TGTGCCAGCTCACCATGGGGACAGTTCTATGGCTACACCTTC.

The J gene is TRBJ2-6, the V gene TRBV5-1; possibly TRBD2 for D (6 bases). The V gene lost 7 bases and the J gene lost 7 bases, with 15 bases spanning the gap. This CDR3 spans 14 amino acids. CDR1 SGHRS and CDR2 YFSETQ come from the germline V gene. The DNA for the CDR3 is TGCGCCAGCGGATCTTCGGCGGGAGCCAACGTCCTGACTTTC. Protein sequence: CASGSSAGANVLTF.

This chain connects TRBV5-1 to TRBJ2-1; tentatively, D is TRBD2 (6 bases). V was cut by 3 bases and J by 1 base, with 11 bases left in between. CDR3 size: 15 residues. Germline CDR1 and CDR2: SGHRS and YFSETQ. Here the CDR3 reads CASSSTGTSYNEQFF. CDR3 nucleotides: TGCGCCAGCAGCTCCACCGGGACTTCCTACAATGAGCAGTTCTTC.

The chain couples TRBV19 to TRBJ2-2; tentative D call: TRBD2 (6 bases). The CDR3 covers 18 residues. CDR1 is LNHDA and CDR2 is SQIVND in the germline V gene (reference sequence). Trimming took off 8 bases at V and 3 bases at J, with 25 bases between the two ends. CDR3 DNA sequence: TGTGCCAGTCTGGGGATTCCCCAATCCGGGGAGGACACCGGGGAGCTGTTTTTT. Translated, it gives CASLGIPQSGEDTGELFF. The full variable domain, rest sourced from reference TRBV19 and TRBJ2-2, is DGGITQSPKYLFRKEGQNVTLSCEQNLNHDAMYWYRQDPGQGLRLIYYSQIVNDFQKGDIAEGYSVSREKKESFPLTVTSAQKNPTAFYLCASLGIPQSGEDTGELFFGEGSRLTVL.

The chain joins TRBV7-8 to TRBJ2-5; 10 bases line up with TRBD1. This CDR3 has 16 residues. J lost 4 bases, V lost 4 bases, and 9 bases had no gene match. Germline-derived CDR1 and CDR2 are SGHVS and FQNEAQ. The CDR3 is CASSSQTGGWGETQYF. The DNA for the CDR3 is TGTGCCAGCAGCTCACAGACAGGGGGCTGGGGAGAGACCCAGTACTTC.

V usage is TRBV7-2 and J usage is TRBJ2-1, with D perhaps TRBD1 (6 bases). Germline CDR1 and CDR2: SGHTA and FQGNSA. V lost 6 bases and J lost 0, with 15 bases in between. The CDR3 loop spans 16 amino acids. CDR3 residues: CASRGAPASSYNEQFF. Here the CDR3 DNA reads TGTGCCAGCAGGGGGGCGCCGGCAAGCTCCTACAATGAGCAGTTCTTC.

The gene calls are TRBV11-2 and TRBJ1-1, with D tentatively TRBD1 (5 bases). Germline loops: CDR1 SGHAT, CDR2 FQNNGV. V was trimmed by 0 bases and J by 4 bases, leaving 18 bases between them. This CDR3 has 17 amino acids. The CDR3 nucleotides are TGTGCCAGCAGCTTAGAGTTTTTGGGGGGATTCGGCACTGAAGCTTTCTTT. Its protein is CASSLEFLGGFGTEAFF.

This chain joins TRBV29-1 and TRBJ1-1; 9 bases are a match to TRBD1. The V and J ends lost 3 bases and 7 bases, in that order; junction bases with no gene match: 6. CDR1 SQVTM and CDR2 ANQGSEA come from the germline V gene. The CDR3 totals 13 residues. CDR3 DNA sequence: TGCAGCGTTGATTCAGGGACAGGGTTTGAAGCTTTCTTT. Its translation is CSVDSGTGFEAFF.

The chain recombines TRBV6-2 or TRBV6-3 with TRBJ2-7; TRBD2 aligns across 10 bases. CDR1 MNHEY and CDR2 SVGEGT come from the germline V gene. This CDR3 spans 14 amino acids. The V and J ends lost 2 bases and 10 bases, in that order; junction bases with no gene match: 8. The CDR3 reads CASSYVASGRKQYF. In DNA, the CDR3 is TGTGCCAGCAGTTACGTCGCTAGCGGGAGAAAACAGTACTTC.

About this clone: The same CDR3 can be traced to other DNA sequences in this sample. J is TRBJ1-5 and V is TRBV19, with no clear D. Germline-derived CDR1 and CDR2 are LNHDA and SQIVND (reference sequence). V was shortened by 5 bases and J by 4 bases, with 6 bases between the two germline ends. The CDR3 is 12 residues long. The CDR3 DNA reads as TGTGCCAGTAGTCCCAGGAATCAGCCCCAGCATTTT. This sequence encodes CASSPRNQPQHF.

The CDR3 loop is CASSRGTGNSPLHF. DNA for the CDR3: TGCGCCAGCAGCCGTGGGACAGGGAATTCACCCCTCCACTTT. The gene calls are TRBV4-3 and TRBJ1-6; 9 positions match TRBD1. Germline V gene data show CDR1 as LGHNA and CDR2 as YSLEER. The CDR3 spans 14 residues. J lost 7 bases, V lost 4 bases, and 2 bases had no gene match.